These T cell receptor beta chains were read from a single sample in a study of blood T cell repertoires in COVID-19. Produced via immunoSEQ multiplex PCR; TCRdb's table is partial and in-frame only. The sample yields roughly 110,000 clones, over 70% seen once. The sample was peripheral blood. The receptor source for this set is a human donor with acute or convalescent COVID-19. The donor label of this sample is uncertain. CDR3s include the opening cysteine and the closing phenylalanine or tryptophan. D genes are given only for firm matches. The size field is filled for only some rows; it gives once, few, many or a size class.

CDR3nt	CDR3aa	j_gene	v_gene	d_gene	abundance
TGTGCCAGCAGCTTGGGCGGACAGGCTAACTATGGCTACACCTTC	CASSLGGQANYGYTF	TRBJ1-2	TRBV5-5	TRBD1	-
TGTGCCAGCAGCCACCTCGGACAGGGGGCGATCGAGCAGTACTTC	CASSHLGQGAIEQYF	TRBJ2-7	TRBV27	TRBD1	once
TGTGCCAGCAGTCGTACGCGGGTGAGGGAGCAGTACTTC	CASSRTRVREQYF	TRBJ2-7	TRBV7-2	-	-
TGTGCCAGCAGCTCGCAGACAGGGCCCCAGCATTTT	CASSSQTGPQHF	TRBJ1-5	TRBV5-4	-	-
TGTGCCAGCAGCTTGGGACAGATGAACACCGGGGAGCTGTTTTTT	CASSLGQMNTGELFF	TRBJ2-2	TRBV5-8	-	-
TGTGCCACATACAGGGGAAGAGGTGAAGCTTTCTTT	CATYRGRGEAFF	TRBJ1-1	TRBV6-5	TRBD1	-
TGTGCCAGCAGCCAGGGGACAGGGCCCTATGGCTACACCTTC	CASSQGTGPYGYTF	TRBJ1-2	TRBV14	TRBD1	-
TGTGCCAGCAGCACCTCGACAGGCTATGGCTACACCTTC	CASSTSTGYGYTF	TRBJ1-2	TRBV28	-	-
TGCGCCAGCAAGTTATCGGGGGTAAACACTGAAGCTTTCTTT	CASKLSGVNTEAFF	TRBJ1-1	TRBV5-1	-	-
TGTGCCAGCAGCCGCACCTCCCCTAGGTGGGAGCTGTTTTTT	CASSRTSPRWELFF	TRBJ2-2	TRBV7-2	-	many
TGTGCCTGGAGTGGAGTCTTTAATGAAAAACTGTTTTTT	CAWSGVFNEKLFF	TRBJ1-4	TRBV30	-	once
TGTGCCAGCAGTGAAAGTGGCGGCGGGGCAGATACGCAGTATTTT	CASSESGGGADTQYF	TRBJ2-3	TRBV6-1	-	-
TGTGCCAGCAGTCCCGGACAGGGCTACGAGCAGTACTTC	CASSPGQGYEQYF	TRBJ2-7	TRBV27	TRBD1	-
TGTGCCAGCAGCTTAGGGGGCCCGGGACAGGGAGTAGAGCAGTTCTTC	CASSLGGPGQGVEQFF	TRBJ2-1	TRBV7-6	TRBD1	-
TGCAGCGTTGAAGATACGGGACTCAGCGAAAAACTGTTTTTT	CSVEDTGLSEKLFF	TRBJ1-4	TRBV29-1	-	-
TGTGCCAGCAGCCAACACGTGCCGGGAAGAGGTTCTGGAAACACCATATATTTT	CASSQHVPGRGSGNTIYF	TRBJ1-3	TRBV4-2	-	-
TGCAGCGTTAGATCCCGGACAGGGTGGAATGAGCAGTTCTTC	CSVRSRTGWNEQFF	TRBJ2-1	TRBV29-1	TRBD1	once
TGTGCCAGCAGATCGTGGAGGGACAGGCAGAATTATGGCTACACCTTC	CASRSWRDRQNYGYTF	TRBJ1-2	TRBV11-2	TRBD1	-
TGTGCCAGCAGCCAAGGGGCGGGGGCCGCAGGTGGCTACACCTTC	CASSQGAGAAGGYTF	TRBJ1-2	TRBV3-1/TRBV3-2	-	-
TGTGCCAGCAGTCCGGGACAGGGCGTTCAGCCCCAGCATTTT	CASSPGQGVQPQHF	TRBJ1-5	TRBV2	TRBD1	-
TGTGCTAGTGGTTTAGGAAGGGGAGGCAGTAGCAATCAGCCCCAGCATTTT	CASGLGRGGSSNQPQHF	TRBJ1-5	TRBV12-5	-	many
TGTGCCAGCAGCAAGATCGGGACAGGGGAATACGAGCAGTACTTC	CASSKIGTGEYEQYF	TRBJ2-7	TRBV27	TRBD1	-
TGTGCCAGCAGTCAGGGACAGGTGGAAAAACTGTTTTTT	CASSQGQVEKLFF	TRBJ1-4	TRBV12-3/TRBV12-4	TRBD1	-
TGTGCCAGTAGTAGGGTCAGGATGAACACTGAAGCTTTCTTT	CASSRVRMNTEAFF	TRBJ1-1	TRBV19	-	-
TGTGCCAGCAGTGAAGTGGCGCGGGGGCGCTACAATGAGCAGTTCTTC	CASSEVARGRYNEQFF	TRBJ2-1	TRBV6-1	-	-
TGTGCCAGCAGCTTATATAGCGGGGGGGAAGAGACCCAGTACTTC	CASSLYSGGEETQYF	TRBJ2-5	TRBV3-1/TRBV3-2	TRBD2	-
TGTGCCATCAGTGAGTCATGGGGAGGGGGAACTGAAGCTTTCTTT	CAISESWGGGTEAFF	TRBJ1-1	TRBV10-3	-	-
TGTGCCAGCAGCCATTTACTAGCGGGGGGCCTTCTCTCCTACAATGAGCAGTTCTTC	CASSHLLAGGLLSYNEQFF	TRBJ2-1	TRBV7-9	TRBD2	-
TGTGCCAGCAGCCTACTCGGTGGGACAGGAGGGATAAATGAAAAACTGTTTTTT	CASSLLGGTGGINEKLFF	TRBJ1-4	TRBV11-2	TRBD1	-